Given below is one TCR beta chain in context. Its antigen remains unknown. This sample stems from a study of shared clonotypes between healthy human individuals. Study outcomes and limitations: Richness estimates generally favored naive over memory subsets.

Naive CD8 cells, CD45RO-negative and positively selected for CCR7, excluded terminally differentiated effector memory CD45RA+ cells. All the donors were Caucasian adults who lived in Nashville, Tennessee. The germline gives CDR1 MNHGY, CDR2 SAAAGT. V lost 2 bases to trimming and J lost 8 bases, with 19 bases between them. The CDR3 length is 16 residues. Some clones are missing from TCRdb's copy, which holds only in-frame ones; the method was immunoSEQ multiplex PCR. Found here are roughly 2,000,000 clones, around 96% of them singletons; the top ten hold approximately 1.2%. Sequenced sample: naive CD8+ T cells sorted from blood. This TCR derives from a man between 18 and 29 years old in good health. The chain joins TRBV6-8 to TRBJ2-1; D is uncertain. The CDR3 spells CASSYKRPTVGDEQFF. The DNA of the CDR3 is TGTGCCAGCAGTTACAAACGGCCTACCGTTGGTGATGAGCAGTTCTTC.